The 9 T cell receptor beta chains in this list originate from one sample, sequenced in a study of blood T cell repertoires in COVID-19. Method: immunoSEQ multiplex PCR; TCRdb's copy keeps in-frame clones and lacks some. The sample consists of 100,000 to 150,000 clones, about 74% of them appearing once. Sequenced: peripheral blood. The receptors were gathered from a man of 80 years or more with COVID-19, enrolled during active disease.

The chain is built from TRBV20-1 and TRBJ1-5; the D gene is possibly TRBD1 (5 bases). Trimming removed 3 bases at V and 2 bases at J, with 20 bases between. Germline loops: CDR1 DFQATT, CDR2 SNEGSKA (reference sequence). The length of the CDR3 is 17 residues. This CDR3 is CSASERGGSGGNQPQHF. As DNA, the CDR3 is TGCAGTGCTAGTGAGCGCGGGGGATCGGGCGGCAATCAGCCCCAGCATTTT.

This chain links TRBV19 with TRBJ1-2; the D gene is possibly TRBD1 (5 bases). Trimming shortened V by 3 bases and J by 4 bases, and 15 bases separated the two germline ends. CDR3 length: 15 amino acids. Per germline, CDR1 LNHDA and CDR2 SQIVND (reference sequence). Here the CDR3 DNA reads TGTGCCAGTAGTATCCCGGTAGGAGGGGTCTATGGCTACACCTTC. Amino acids: CASSIPVGGVYGYTF.

Here the CDR3 DNA reads TGTGCCAGCAACAGGGACCATAATTCACCCCTCCACTTT. As protein: CASNRDHNSPLHF. This chain connects TRBV2 to TRBJ1-6; the D gene is possibly TRBD1 (6 bases). Germline V gene sequence: CDR1 SNHLY, CDR2 FYNNEI. V was trimmed by 7 bases and J by 5 bases, leaving 9 bases between them. CDR3 length: 13 residues.

Regarding this clone: Other DNA sequences from this sample encode an identical CDR3 as well. The chain links TRBV25-1 to TRBJ1-5; no reliable D call. This CDR3 is 14 amino acids long. V lost 3 bases, J lost 2 bases, and 8 bases lay in between. Germline CDR1 is MGHDK and CDR2 is SYGVNS. CDR3 sequence (DNA): TGTGCCAGCAGTGAGTTGCAGGGCAATCAGCCCCAGCATTTT. Amino acids: CASSELQGNQPQHF.

The V and J genes are TRBV6-4 and TRBJ2-2; 8 nucleotides line up with TRBD1. Germline CDR1 and CDR2: MRHNA and SNTAGT. V lost 1 base and J lost 3; bases outside the gene matches: 13. The CDR3 is made up of 19 amino acids. CDR3 in DNA: TGTGCCAGCAGTGACTTAGGGGGTGACAGGGGAGGCGACACCGGGGAGCTGTTTTTT. Its translation: CASSDLGGDRGGDTGELFF.

This chain uses TRBV10-3 with TRBJ2-5, with D tentatively TRBD1 (6 bases). Trimming removed 3 bases at V and 5 bases at J, with 13 bases between. This CDR3 region has 14 residues. Germline V gene lookup returns CDR1 ENHRY and CDR2 SYGVKD. Here the CDR3 reads CAISEQGRGETQYF. The CDR3 DNA sequence: TGTGCCATCAGTGAACAGGGAAGGGGGGAGACCCAGTACTTC.

V usage is TRBV21-1 and J usage is TRBJ2-7; TRBD2 was called by the table and not checked on the DNA. TRBV21-1 is a recognized pseudogene. The CDR3 totals 19 residues. The CDR3 bases are TGTGCCAGCAGCAAACCTGCAGGACTAGCGGGATTCGGGGTCGGCGAGCAGTACTTC. Encoded protein: CASSKPAGLAGFGVGEQYF.

This rearrangement joins TRBV19 to TRBJ2-3, with D possibly matching TRBD2 (6 bases). Deletions cut 5 bases from V and 10 bases from J, with 10 bases between. The CDR3 runs to 11 residues. Germline-derived CDR1 and CDR2 are LNHDA and SQIVND (reference sequence). CDR3 DNA sequence: TGTGCCAGTAGTCGGGACTCTCCGCAGTATTTT. Residues: CASSRDSPQYF.

There are a few counts of this clone. The CDR3 here is CASSPRLTSEAFF. The CDR3, as DNA: TGTGCCAGCAGCCCCCGCCTCACAAGTGAAGCTTTCTTT. The chain uses TRBV9 and TRBJ1-1; D not resolved. This CDR3 has 13 residues. Trimming removed 4 bases at V and 7 bases at J, with 14 bases between. Germline V lookup: CDR1 SGDLS, CDR2 YYNGEE. The full variable domain, rest sourced from reference TRBV9 and TRBJ1-1, is DSGVTQTPKHLITATGQRVTLRCSPRSGDLSVYWYQQSLDQGLQFLIQYYNGEERAKGNILERFSAQQFPDLHSELNLSSLELGDSALYFCASSPRLTSEAFFGQGTRLTVV.